Reported below is one TCR beta chain. Its antigen remains unidentified. No clone much larger than this one lies a single base away; base qualities are absent. The source of the sample is a study of vaccination and CD4 T cells after COVID-19 (dated by TCRdb to 2021 to 2024). Concerning the study at large: In the convalescent cohort there were six males and four females, among whom were two Hispanic individuals, seven Caucasians, two Asians and one multiracial person. Post-vaccine blood samples were collected a median of about 69 days after the second vaccine dose, ranging from roughly 13 to 250 days. In roughly 10 COVID-19 convalescent patients and several infection-naive healthy vaccine recipients, the spike-specific CD4+ TCR repertoire before mRNA vaccination was compared with the repertoire after mRNA vaccination. Overlapping spike peptide pools from SARS-CoV-2 and from the common cold coronaviruses HCoV-NL63, HCoV-OC43 and HCoV-229E were used as culture stimuli. In an earlier paper using these donors, memory CD4+ T cell crossreactivity between SARS-CoV-2 and common cold coronavirus spike proteins was assessed at the TCR clonotype level. In control cultures, a CEFX viral epitope pool was used as positive control, an HIV-1 Nef peptide pool was used as negative control, or no peptide was added. Each participant got two doses of either the Pfizer-BioNTech BNT162b2 vaccine (n=8) or the Moderna mRNA-1273 vaccine (n=2). Post-COVID blood samples from convalescent patients were collected a median of approximately 93 days after diagnosis, with a range of 35 to 161 days. The full study reports these points: In convalescent patients, a median 86.3% of post-vaccine SARS-CoV-2-reactive clones were detected only after vaccination, suggesting vaccine-specific priming. Of the vaccine-specific clones in convalescent patients, 304 of 307, or nearly all, reacted only to SARS-CoV-2 spike and did not cross-react with common cold coronaviruses. Relatively few convalescent patients were included in the study, and early timepoints after natural infection were not analyzed. An increase in the median number of SARS-CoV-2-reactive clonotypes from 21 after infection to approximately 41 after vaccination was observed, but the change was not found to be significant.

Library construction relied on PCR. At the Johns Hopkins FTIC core, DNA from the cultured CD4+ T cells underwent TCR sequencing with the Oncomine TCR Beta short-read assay. The QIAamp micro DNA kit was used to extract genomic DNA from the cultured CD4+ T cells. The Oncomine TCR Beta libraries from cultured CD4+ T cells were pooled using unique dual indexes and then sequenced on an Illumina iSeq 100. The original pipeline was this. Non-productive sequences were filtered out, and CDR3s that did not start with C, did not end with F or W, or were shorter than 7 amino acids were discarded. Antigen-specific clonotypes were identified using the MANAFEST web application through comparison of peptide-stimulated wells with reference and other culture wells. For a clone to be called positive, the clone needed an FDR below 0.05, an odds ratio above 5, and a productive frequency above 0.1% in at least two of three replicate wells. A clonotype was classed as cross-reactive if the clonotype showed significant expansion both in SARS-CoV-2 spike wells and in at least one common cold coronavirus spike condition. Using R version 3.6.1, CDR3 homology was evaluated through Levenshtein distances (stringdist) along with unrooted phylogenetic trees (ape). TCRdb reworked the public reads: Q25 trimming with fastp, MiXCR clone assembly, productive beta chains retained. For every CDR3 protein sequence, its rows merge into one entry that carries the most common genes and DNA. The V and J calls, along with clone size, are taken from TCRdb and not from the paper's own processing. The sample records about 5,700 distinct CDR3 sequences, 34% of which are singletons. Approximately 30% of the sample comes from the top ten.

The CDR3 contains 15 residues, cysteine and phenylalanine counted. The CDR3 DNA has 45 bases and is translated from base 1. The germline V gene encodes CDR1 SGHRS and CDR2 YFSETQ. V loses 2 bases at its end and J loses 6 bases; junction bases beyond the gene matches: 7. This sample's treatment or condition label indicates: approximately 11-day PBMC culture with coronavirus spike peptide pools or control peptides (ViraFEST assay). CD4+ T cells from unexposed donors were collected before the COVID-19 pandemic (2011-2018). To expand antigen-specific T cells with peptide pools and then pick out the expanded clonotypes through TCR sequencing, the study relied on the ViraFEST assay. PBMCs were cultured at approximately 2 million per well in IMDM supplemented with about 5% human AB serum and 8 to 10 IU/ml IL-2, with about 10 ug/ml peptide pools added. Half of the culture medium was replaced with fresh IL-2-containing medium on days 3 and 7. CD4+ T cells were isolated after about 10 days of culture through negative selection using the EasySep CD4+ T cell isolation kit. Unexposed donor CD4+ T cells were tested for reactivity to SARS-CoV-2 S and N and four common cold coronavirus spike pools, as cell number allowed. Ficoll-Paque Plus gradient centrifugation was used to isolate PBMCs from whole blood, and the isolated PBMCs were then either used fresh or cryopreserved at -140C. Each culture condition was generally run in triplicate wells. The leukapheresis product used for the unexposed donors was purchased from a commercial source.

Material for sequencing was CD4+ T cells from blood, cultured in vitro. The chain joins TRBV5-1 to TRBJ2-3; 9 bases in the junction line up with TRBD2. This TCR came from a human donor in good health. The CDR3 protein: CASSLSSGVLDTQYF. The bases are TGCGCCAGCAGCTTATCTAGCGGGGTCTTGGATACGCAGTATTTT.